This record concerns one TCR beta chain sequence. Looked up from germline, CDR1 is LGHDT and CDR2 is YNNKEL (reference sequence). The length of the CDR3 is 14 residues. V gave up 3 bases and J gave up 7 bases, with 13 bases separating them. In the authors' workflow: By means of reference gene primer amplification, nucleated cell counts were estimated. Generated by immunoSEQ multiplex PCR, the TCRdb table keeps only in-frame clones and is missing some. V and J calls and clone size are those listed in that table; D and trimming were worked out from the DNA. This table holds roughly 100,000 clones, roughly four fifths found once. The record originates from a study of blood T cell repertoires in COVID-19. Study-level background: Samples of COVID-19 (acute and convalescent) were obtained from the United States, Italy and Spain. T cells, B-cell-depleted T cells, or PBMCs provided the cDNA or gDNA that served as material.

Sequenced input: peripheral blood. The source is a man between 60 and 75 years old with acute or convalescent COVID-19. The gene calls are TRBV3-1 (or the pseudogene TRBV3-2) and TRBJ2-1; weak D call: TRBD1 (6 bases). The DNA of the CDR3 is TGTGCCAGCAGCCAGCACCGGGACAAAAATGAGCAGTTCTTC. Protein: CASSQHRDKNEQFF.